The T cell receptor (beta chain) under discussion was sequenced for a study of T cell repertoires in cytomegalovirus infection. Study-level information: Recently identified HLA-C-restricted and well-studied HLA-B-restricted CMV epitopes were used. Through public TCR beta signatures, both CMV infection and matching HLA type were indicated.

Study-wide results and caveats: Frequencies of public TCR beta families were cumulated, and this identified carriers of CMV plus the relevant HLA. Dominating the ex vivo response were HLA-C-restricted CMV-specific TCR beta clonotypes.

TCRdb used MiXCR to reprocess the reads, holding one entry per CDR3 protein. The table lists hundreds of thousands of distinct CDR3 sequences, roughly 34% of them singletons. Germline CDR1 and CDR2: SGHDN and FVKESK. Trimming shortened V by 2 bases and J by 4 bases, and 17 bases separated the two germline ends. The CDR3 is 16 residues long. Details on this clonotype: Its target is unknown.

This sequence joins TRBV14 and TRBJ2-5; TRBD1 is a possible D gene (5 bases). This sample comprised cultured PBMCs, obtained from culture after CMV antigen stimulation. This TCR came from a human donor in good health (CMV status not recorded). Some clones in this sample may be carry-over from other donors' samples. The CDR3 is CASSQSGFGSGETQYF. The CDR3 nucleotides read TGTGCCAGCAGCCAATCAGGGTTTGGGTCAGGAGAGACCCAGTACTTC.